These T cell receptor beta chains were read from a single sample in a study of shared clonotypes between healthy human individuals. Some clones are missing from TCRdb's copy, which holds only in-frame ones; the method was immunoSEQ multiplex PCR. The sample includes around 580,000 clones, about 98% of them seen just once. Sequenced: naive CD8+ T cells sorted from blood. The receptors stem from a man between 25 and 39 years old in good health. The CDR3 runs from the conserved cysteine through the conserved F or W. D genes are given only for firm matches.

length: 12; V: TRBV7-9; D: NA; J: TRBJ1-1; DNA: TGTGCCAGCAGCTTAGGGGAAACTGAAGCTTTCTTT; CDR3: CASSLGETEAFF
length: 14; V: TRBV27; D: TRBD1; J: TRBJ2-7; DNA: TGTGCCAGCAGTAGGGCACAGGGGCCCCGCGAGCAGTACTTC; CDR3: CASSRAQGPREQYF
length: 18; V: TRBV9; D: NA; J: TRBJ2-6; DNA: TGTGCCAGCAGCAATACCCGAGGAAGCCGCTCTGGGGCCAACGTCCTGACTTTC; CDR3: CASSNTRGSRSGANVLTF
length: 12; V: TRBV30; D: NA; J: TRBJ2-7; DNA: TGTGCCTGGAGGAGGGGTCTCTACGAGCAGTACTTC; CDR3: CAWRRGLYEQYF
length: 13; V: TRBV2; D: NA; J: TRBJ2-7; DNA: TGTGCCAGCAGTCCTCCGGGGTGGAGGGAGCAGTACTTC; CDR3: CASSPPGWREQYF
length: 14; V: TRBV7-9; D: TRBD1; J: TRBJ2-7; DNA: TGTGCCAGCAGCCCTCGGGACAGGGGAGACGAGCAGTACTTC; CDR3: CASSPRDRGDEQYF
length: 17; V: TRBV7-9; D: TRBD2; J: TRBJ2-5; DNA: TGTGCCAGCAGCTTACTTTCCGGACTAGCGGATCAAGAGACCCAGTACTTC; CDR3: CASSLLSGLADQETQYF
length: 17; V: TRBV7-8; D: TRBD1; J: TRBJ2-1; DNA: TGTGCCAGCAGCTTAGCGGGGGACAGGGGACTTTACAATGAGCAGTTCTTC; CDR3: CASSLAGDRGLYNEQFF
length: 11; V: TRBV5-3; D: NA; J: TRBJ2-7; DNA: TGTGCCAGAAGTTCCACCTACGAGCAGTACTTC; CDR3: CARSSTYEQYF
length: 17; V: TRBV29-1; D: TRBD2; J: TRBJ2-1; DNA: TGCAGCGTTGAGGGAGGGGATAACAGGTGGCGCTACAATGAGCAGTTCTTC; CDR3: CSVEGGDNRWRYNEQFF
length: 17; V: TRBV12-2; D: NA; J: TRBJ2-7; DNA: TGTGCAAGTCGCCGCGGGACAGGGGGAAGGGAGTCCTACGAGCAGTACTTC; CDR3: CASRRGTGGRESYEQYF
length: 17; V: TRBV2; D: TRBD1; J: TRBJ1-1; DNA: TGTGCCAGCAGTGAAGAGGTATTGAGACAGGGGTACACTGAAGCTTTCTTT; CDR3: CASSEEVLRQGYTEAFF
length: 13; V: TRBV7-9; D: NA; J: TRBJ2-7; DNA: TGTGCCAGCAGCTCCCGGACCAGCTACGAGCAGTACTTC; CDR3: CASSSRTSYEQYF
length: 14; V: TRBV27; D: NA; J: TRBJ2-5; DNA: TGTGCCAGCAGCCTCCTAGGGGTGGAGGAGACCCAGTACTTC; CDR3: CASSLLGVEETQYF